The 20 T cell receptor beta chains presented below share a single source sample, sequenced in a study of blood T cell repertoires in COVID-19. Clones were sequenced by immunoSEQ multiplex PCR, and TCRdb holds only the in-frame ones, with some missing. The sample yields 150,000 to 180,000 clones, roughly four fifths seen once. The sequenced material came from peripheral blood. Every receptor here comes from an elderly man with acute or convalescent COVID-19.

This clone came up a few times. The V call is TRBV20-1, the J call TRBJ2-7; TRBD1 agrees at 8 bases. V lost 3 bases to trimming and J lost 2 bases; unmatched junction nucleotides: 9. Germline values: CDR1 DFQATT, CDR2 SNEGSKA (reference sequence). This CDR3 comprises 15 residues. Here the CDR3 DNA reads TGCAGTGCTAGTCCTTTGACAGGGGATACCTACGAGCAGTACTTC. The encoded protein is CSASPLTGDTYEQYF.

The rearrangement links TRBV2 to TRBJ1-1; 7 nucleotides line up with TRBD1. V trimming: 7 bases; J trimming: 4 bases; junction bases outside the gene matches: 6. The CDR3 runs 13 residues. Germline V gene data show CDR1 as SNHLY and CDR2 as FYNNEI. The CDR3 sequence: CASTWDSVTEAFF. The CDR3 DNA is TGTGCCAGCACTTGGGACAGTGTCACTGAAGCTTTCTTT.

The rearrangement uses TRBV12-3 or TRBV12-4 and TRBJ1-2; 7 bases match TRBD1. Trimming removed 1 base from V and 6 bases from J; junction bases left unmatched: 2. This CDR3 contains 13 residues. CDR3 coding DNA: TGTGCCAGCAGTTTAGGCAGGGGGAATGGCTACACCTTC. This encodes CASSLGRGNGYTF.

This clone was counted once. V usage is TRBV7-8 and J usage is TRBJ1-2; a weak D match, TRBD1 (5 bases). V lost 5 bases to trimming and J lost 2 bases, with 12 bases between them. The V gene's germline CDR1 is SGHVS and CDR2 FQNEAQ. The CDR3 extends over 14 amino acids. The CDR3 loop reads CASSETALNYGYTF. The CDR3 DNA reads TGTGCCAGCAGCGAGACAGCCCTGAACTATGGCTACACCTTC.

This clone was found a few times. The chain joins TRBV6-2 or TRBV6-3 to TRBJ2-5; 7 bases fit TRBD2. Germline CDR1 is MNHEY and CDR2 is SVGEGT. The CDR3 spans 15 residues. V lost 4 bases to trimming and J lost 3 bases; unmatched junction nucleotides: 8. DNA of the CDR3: TGTGCCAGCAGTTTGGAGCGGGGTACGAAAGAGACCCAGTACTTC. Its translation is CASSLERGTKETQYF.

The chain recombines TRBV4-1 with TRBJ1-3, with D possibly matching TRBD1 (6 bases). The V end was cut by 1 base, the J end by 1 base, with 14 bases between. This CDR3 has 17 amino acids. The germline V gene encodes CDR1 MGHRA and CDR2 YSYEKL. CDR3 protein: CASSQVQPGVSGNTIYF. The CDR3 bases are TGCGCCAGCAGCCAAGTTCAGCCAGGGGTTTCTGGAAACACCATATATTTT.

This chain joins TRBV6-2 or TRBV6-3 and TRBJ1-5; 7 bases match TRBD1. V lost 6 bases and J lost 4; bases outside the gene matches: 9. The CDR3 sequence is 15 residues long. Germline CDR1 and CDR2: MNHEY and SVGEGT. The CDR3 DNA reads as TGTGCCAGCAGCGTTGGGGACAGTAGGAATCAGCCCCAGCATTTT. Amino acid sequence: CASSVGDSRNQPQHF.

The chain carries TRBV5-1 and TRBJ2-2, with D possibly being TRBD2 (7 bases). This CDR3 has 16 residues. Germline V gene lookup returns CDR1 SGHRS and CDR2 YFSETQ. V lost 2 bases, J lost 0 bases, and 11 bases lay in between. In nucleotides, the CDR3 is TGCGCCAGCAGCTTAGGGGGGGGCGCGAACACCGGGGAGCTGTTTTTT. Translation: CASSLGGGANTGELFF.

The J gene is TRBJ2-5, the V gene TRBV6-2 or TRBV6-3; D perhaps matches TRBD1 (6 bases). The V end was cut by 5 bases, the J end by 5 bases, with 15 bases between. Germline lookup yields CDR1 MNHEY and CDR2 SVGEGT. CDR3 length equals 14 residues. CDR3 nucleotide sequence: TGTGCCAGCAGTAAACAGGGAGTTGAGGAGACCCAGTACTTC. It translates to CASSKQGVEETQYF.

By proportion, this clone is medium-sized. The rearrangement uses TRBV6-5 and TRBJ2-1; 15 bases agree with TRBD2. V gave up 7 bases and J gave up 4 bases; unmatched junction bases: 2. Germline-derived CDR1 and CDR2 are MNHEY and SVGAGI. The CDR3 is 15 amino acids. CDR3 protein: CASTGLAGGYNEQFF. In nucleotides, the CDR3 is TGTGCCAGCACCGGACTAGCGGGGGGGTACAATGAGCAGTTCTTC.

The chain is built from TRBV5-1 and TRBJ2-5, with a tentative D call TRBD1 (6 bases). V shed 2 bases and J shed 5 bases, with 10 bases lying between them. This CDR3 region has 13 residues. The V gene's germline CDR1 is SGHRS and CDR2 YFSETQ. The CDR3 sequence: CASSFQGPETQYF. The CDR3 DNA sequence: TGCGCCAGCAGCTTCCAGGGGCCGGAGACCCAGTACTTC.

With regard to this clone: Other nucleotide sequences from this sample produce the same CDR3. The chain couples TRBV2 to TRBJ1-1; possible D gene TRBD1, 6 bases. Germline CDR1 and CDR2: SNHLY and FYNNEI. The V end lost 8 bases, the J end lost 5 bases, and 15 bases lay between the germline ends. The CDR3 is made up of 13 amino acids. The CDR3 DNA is TGTGCCAGCGCTCGGGGGGCTGGTACTGAAGCTTTCTTT. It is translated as CASARGAGTEAFF.

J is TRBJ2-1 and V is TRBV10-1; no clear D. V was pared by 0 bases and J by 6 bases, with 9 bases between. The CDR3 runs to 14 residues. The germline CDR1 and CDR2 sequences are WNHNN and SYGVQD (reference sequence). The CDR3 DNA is TGCGCCAGCAGTGAGTCGGCTCAATTCAATGAGCAGTTCTTC. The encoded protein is CASSESAQFNEQFF.

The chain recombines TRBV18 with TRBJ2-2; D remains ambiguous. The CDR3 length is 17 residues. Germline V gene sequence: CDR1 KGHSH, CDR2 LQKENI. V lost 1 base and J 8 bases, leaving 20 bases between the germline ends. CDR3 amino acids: CASSPRSLTPSTGELFF. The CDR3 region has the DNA TGTGCCAGCTCACCACGGTCCCTCACCCCTAGTACGGGGGAGCTGTTTTTT.

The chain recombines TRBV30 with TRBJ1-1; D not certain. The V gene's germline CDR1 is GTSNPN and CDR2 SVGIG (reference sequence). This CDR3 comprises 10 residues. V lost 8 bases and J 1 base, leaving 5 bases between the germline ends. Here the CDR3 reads CAHRNTEAFF. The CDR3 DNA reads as TGTGCCCACAGGAACACTGAAGCTTTCTTT.

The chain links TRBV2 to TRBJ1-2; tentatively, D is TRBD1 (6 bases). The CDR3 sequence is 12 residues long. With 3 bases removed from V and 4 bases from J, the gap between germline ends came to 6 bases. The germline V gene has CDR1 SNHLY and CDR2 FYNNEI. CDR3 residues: CASSDRGYGYTF. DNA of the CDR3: TGTGCCAGCAGTGACAGGGGCTATGGCTACACCTTC.

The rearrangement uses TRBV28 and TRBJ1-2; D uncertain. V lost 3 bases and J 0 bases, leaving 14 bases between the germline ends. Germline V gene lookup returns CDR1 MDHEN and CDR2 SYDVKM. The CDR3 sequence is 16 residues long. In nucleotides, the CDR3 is TGTGCCAGCAGTTTCGTGGGCTACCAATCTAACTATGGCTACACCTTC. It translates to CASSFVGYQSNYGYTF.

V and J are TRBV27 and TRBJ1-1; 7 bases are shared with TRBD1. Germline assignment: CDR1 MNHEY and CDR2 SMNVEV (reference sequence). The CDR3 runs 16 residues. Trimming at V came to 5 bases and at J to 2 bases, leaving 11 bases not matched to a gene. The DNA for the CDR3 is TGTGCCAGCAGTAGGGGGCGCGACCTCCCCAACACTGAAGCTTTCTTT. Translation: CASSRGRDLPNTEAFF.

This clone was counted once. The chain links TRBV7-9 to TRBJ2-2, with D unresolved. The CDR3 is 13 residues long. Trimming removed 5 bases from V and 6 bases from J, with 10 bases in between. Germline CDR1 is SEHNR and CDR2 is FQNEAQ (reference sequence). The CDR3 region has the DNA TGTGCCAGCAGCCTCCTCAGTCCCGGGGAGCTGTTTTTT. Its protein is CASSLLSPGELFF.

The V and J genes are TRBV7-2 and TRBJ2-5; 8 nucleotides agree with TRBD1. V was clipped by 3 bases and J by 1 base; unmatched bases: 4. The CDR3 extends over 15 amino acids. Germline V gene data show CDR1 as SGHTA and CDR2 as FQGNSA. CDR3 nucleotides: TGTGCCAGCAGCTTTCAGGGGGCCTCCCAAGAGACCCAGTACTTC. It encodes CASSFQGASQETQYF. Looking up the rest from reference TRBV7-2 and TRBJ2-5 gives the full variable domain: GAGVSQSPSNKVTEKGKDVELRCDPISGHTALYWYRQSLGQGLEFLIYFQGNSAPDKSGLPSDRFSAERTGGSVSTLTIQRTQQEDSAVYLCASSFQGASQETQYFGPGTRLLVL.